The present T cell receptor beta chain was sequenced within a study of cytomegalovirus exposure and HLA in healthy donors (dated by TCRdb to the late 2010s). Some background on the complete study: According to an earlier analysis of several hundred of the donors, about 179 million T cells yielded 120 million or so unique TCR beta sequences and 250 to 350 Gb of sequence data. An early release covering about 600 HLA-typed donors comprised approximately 290 gigabases of sequencing data and 85 million or so unique TCR sequences. Of the roughly 400 genotyped donors, over 65% fell in the genetic ancestry cluster associated with self-reported Caucasian donors. The aim of the study was to test whether cataloging public T cell receptors could identify signatures of past pathogen exposure. The T cell repertoires of around 670 subjects were profiled by immunosequencing and related to cytomegalovirus serostatus. In addition to the first cohort of approximately 650 subjects, a separate validation cohort of approximately 130 different subjects was used. To predict cytomegalovirus infection status, the study brought together high-throughput TCR immunosequencing, statistical association of individual TCRs with disease status, and machine learning. In a later analysis, previously published TCR beta repertoires from some 640 donors were re-analyzed and high-resolution HLA genotyping was added so that TCR occurrence patterns could be studied. In the later analysis, no new phenotypic data were used to find candidate immune exposures; instead, reliance was placed on TCR beta sequences and their occurrence across donors. An earlier analysis of fewer than 750 of the donors used high-throughput TCR beta sequencing to judge whether each TCR beta V gene segment behaved as functional or pseudogenic. Donor age, sex, ethnicity and CMV serostatus were compiled together with the repertoire data. A later genetic analysis used genome-wide SNP genotypes for about 55% of the 666 donors, treating that subset as a discovery cohort. All discovery cohort repertoires had been generated on a single sequencing platform. Class I and class II HLA loci were covered by the typing at four-digit resolution. The number of donors typed differed by locus, with about 629-630 for A, B, C, DRB1 and DQB1, around 520 for DQA1, 600 to 610 for DPA1, and around 430 for DPB1. Roughly five DR-DQ haplotypes were handled as single units for association and clustering because linkage in the cohort was strong. On average, roughly 250,000 unique TCR beta nucleotide sequences were sequenced per donor among a few hundred genotyped donors of the cohort, with roughly 18% of those sequences being non-productive. Study-wide conclusions, independent of this receptor: Only TCR beta chains were sequenced in this cohort, and the absence of alpha or paired-chain data limited detectable features. Presence/absence analyses assumed roughly uniform sequencing depth across donors, an assumption that may not hold. Most CMV-associated TCR beta chains appeared to be HLA-restricted in a later analysis, and the HLA associations seemed to be driven largely by CMV exposure. According to the authors, the approach could potentially be generalized to other disease states and immunological phenotypes. A further reported finding was that TCR beta sequences accurately predicted the HLA-A and HLA-B alleles for most subjects in the first cohort. Broadly in line with IMGT annotations, most TCR beta V segments showed up in productive rearrangements about 87% or about 30% of the time in an earlier analysis of 587 of the donors. In both the original and validation cohorts, the classifier was reported to diagnose cytomegalovirus status with high specificity and sensitivity. A total of fewer than 200 TCR beta chains were listed by the study as associated with cytomegalovirus. In a later genetic analysis, fewer N-insertions in productive TCRs were reported among donors in an Asian-associated ancestry cluster than the roughly 700-donor mean. A few of the identified cytomegalovirus-associated TCR beta chains were confirmed in vitro to be specific for cytomegalovirus antigens. A later analysis found that TCR association rates varied across HLA loci, with DRB1 alleles showing the most associated TCRs and HLA-C alleles the fewest. Linkage disequilibrium might explain the correlated functional status among segregating V segments, but an unknown experimental factor could not be excluded. Most TCR sequences were seen in very few donors, while some public TCRs were found in many individuals. The earlier analysis of about 600 of the donors excluded roughly 17 rarely observed V segments, including chromosome 9 orphons, because counts were too low. V-gene and J-gene trimming of TCR beta chains was associated with a missense DCLRE1C variant in a later genetic analysis, and the association was replicated in an independent cohort. Strong co-occurrence of HLA alleles, especially DR and DQ, made assigning TCR associations to individual alleles difficult. A group of highly shared sequence variants was considered likely to be a technical artifact of the sequencing pipeline. Several of the top co-occurrence clusters appeared to be linked to parvovirus B19, influenza, CMV and Epstein-Barr virus, according to a later analysis. For the cohort, immune exposure information was limited to CMV serostatus. Specific HLA alleles were associated with some 15,000 TCR beta sequences at a false discovery rate of 0.05 in a later analysis. In a later analysis, HLA-associated TCR beta chains showed more clonal expansion and lower generation probabilities than non-associated chains that were equally common. Because HLA typing was missing for some donors at each locus, association tests included only the typed subset. Some IMGT-functional V segments, including TRBV6-2 and TRBV6-3, could not be distinguished by the 87-base-pair reads and were therefore excluded.

CDR1 and CDR2 are read off the germline V gene (reference sequence) as MNHEY and SMNVEV. Germline trimming amounts to 8 bases on V and 5 bases on J, with 2 as the count of junction bases outside the gene matches. Reading from cysteine to phenylalanine, the CDR3 counts 12 amino acids. CDR3 DNA is the only sequence kept; it has 36 bases, read in frame from the first base. The cohort comprised 670 or so healthy bone marrow donors. All cohort members were sampled while nominally healthy, although unrecorded immune exposures were likely present. The donor tested CMV seronegative and was one of the 352 seronegative cohort members. Every donor gave a peripheral blood sample, and the peripheral blood mononuclear cells from that sample were used for TCR beta sequencing. Genomic DNA was extracted from the blood cell samples with the Qiagen DNeasy Blood Extraction Kit. In regard to this clone: Which antigen it targets is not known. No base quality values were provided; no much bigger clone lies one nucleotide off.

The library was generated by the immunoSEQ multiplex PCR assay. For the multiplex PCR, a mixture combining 60 forward primers for TCR Vbeta segments and 13 reverse primers for TCR Jbeta segments was used. A multiplex PCR assay on genomic DNA amplified the CDR3 region of rearranged TCR beta genes. On the Illumina HiSeq System, the amplified TCR beta libraries were sequenced as 87-base-pair reads. Per the source publication's procedure: Across the 640 or so repertoires, a later analysis counted 75 million to 90 million unique TCR beta chains, 9.5 million to 13 million of which were shared by at least two donors. A nearest-neighbor algorithm error-corrected the raw reads and collapsed the reads into unique sequences, merging closely related sequences to remove PCR and sequencing errors. Alignment of CDR3 sequences to IMGT reference sequences was used to assign V, D and J gene segments. For a sequence to be retained, at least a six-nucleotide match to both a V gene segment and a J gene segment was required. Rearrangements were classified as productive when the CDR3 lacked stop codons and remained in frame with V and J, and all other rearrangements were classified as non-productive. CDR3 was defined by IMGT convention, running from the second conserved V-encoded cysteine to the conserved J-encoded phenylalanine. In an earlier analysis of approximately 590 of the donors, sequences lacking an unambiguous match to a single V gene segment were excluded. In an earlier analysis of almost 600 of the donors, a V segment was called functional when productive rearrangements were above 56.7%, and segregating when the standard deviation between donors exceeded 5%. To diagnose cytomegalovirus status from the catalog of TCR beta chain sequences, a statistical classification framework was built. V and J gene assignment, in a later analysis, came from comparing TCR nucleotide sequences with IMGT/GENE-DB human TR gene sequences. A later analysis assigned CDR3 sequences and most-parsimonious VDJ recombination scenarios with the TCRdist pipeline. In a later analysis, every TCR beta chain was defined by the combination of its CDR3 amino acid sequence and its V-gene family, and reads without a unique V-gene family were dropped. As a way to deal with suspected cross-contamination and a sequencing artifact, a later analysis dropped over 550 nucleotide sequences that were highly shared and had low generation probability. A later analysis calculated a clonal expansion index for each public chain from normalized within-repertoire ranks of inferred template counts. In a later analysis, generation probabilities were computed using a VDJ recombination model fitted to out-of-frame rearrangements, and the results were checked against IGoR. A later analysis scored TCR-TCR, TCR-HLA and TCR-CMV co-occurrence with hypergeometric tests, applying a repertoire-size bias correction to TCR pairs. In a later analysis, false discovery rates were estimated by permuting HLA or CMV assignments 20 times. In a later analysis, co-occurring TCRs were grouped using DBSCAN, and TCRdist sequence similarity was added for clustering within HLA-allele-positive subsets. Co-occurrence clustering excluded repertoires with fewer than 30,000 or more than 120,000 public chains, plus five with anomalous nucleotide sharing. Here the immuneACCESS table is served through TCRdb, limited to in-frame sequences with V and J called. Missing clones are a known gap in these copies; in checked studies unresolved V genes cover under half, and the rest lacks a known reason. V, J and clone size reflect that table, while D and trimming were determined from the DNA. The sample table contains about 200,000 clones; only one count was recorded for 65% to 85% of them. Under 0.85% of the sample rests with the top ten.

This TCR came from a boy between 2 and 10 years old in good health and CMV-seronegative. Sequencing was performed on PBMCs. The receptor chain draws on TRBV27 and TRBJ1-1; 10 bases in the junction line up with TRBD1. In nucleotides, the sequence is TGTGCCAGCCGACAGGGGGCAACTGAAGCTTTCTTT. It translates as CASRQGATEAFF.